In its sample, the clone carrying this T cell receptor beta chain was seen once. Its specificity is not known. PCR used 60 Vbeta primers and 13 Jbeta primers. Data came from immunoSEQ multiplex PCR; TCRdb stores just in-frame clones and leaves some out. The table lists about 82,000 clones, roughly four fifths of them singletons. This sample is part of a study of cytomegalovirus exposure and HLA in healthy donors. V lost 4 bases and J lost 9, with 13 bases in between. The CDR3 extends over 13 amino acids. From germline, CDR1 is MGHRA and CDR2 YSYEKL. Findings and caveats of the study: The authors excluded some V segments, including TRBV6-2 and TRBV6-3, as indistinguishable. Usually a TCR sequence was rare, but some public TCRs were found in many donors. Productive rates of about 90% or about 30% were seen for most TCR beta V segments in an earlier analysis. Apart from CMV serostatus, no immune exposure information was available.

The receptor was isolated from a woman aged 45-59 years in good health and CMV-seropositive. The material sequenced was PBMCs. The chain carries TRBV4-1 and TRBJ2-1, with D perhaps matching TRBD2 (5 bases). This chain's CDR3 is CASSRLVEGEQFF. CDR3 in DNA: TGCGCCAGCAGCCGGCTAGTCGAGGGTGAGCAGTTCTTC.